The following is a T cell receptor beta chain sequence with its context. Its antigen is undetermined. Researchers barred patients who had uncontrolled infection, other autoimmune disease, pregnancy or lactation. This record comes from a study of T cells in Graves' hyperthyroidism and ophthalmopathy. Findings of the study overall: In the blood, most expanded thyroid clonotypes above 0.001 appeared as well.

Amplification yielded TCR beta CDR3 regions, with RNA transcripts as the source. The study used the HTBI primer set for a first-round RT-PCR of the TCR CDR3. TCRdb re-analysed the multiplex PCR reads in MiXCR, keeping a single row per CDR3 protein. The sample holds approximately 640,000 distinct CDR3 sequences, less than 45% seen once. The V gene's germline CDR1 is MGHDK and CDR2 SYGVNS. CDR3 length: 14 residues. V dropped 8 bases and J dropped 2 bases, with 15 bases sitting between them. The chain couples TRBV25-1 to TRBJ1-1; the D gene is possibly TRBD1 (5 bases). The source material was peripheral blood or thyroid tissue (not recorded which). This receptor was identified in an adult man with Graves' disease, either hyperthyroidism or ophthalmopathy (not recorded which). This CDR3 is CASLDLGVNTEAFF. For the CDR3, the DNA is TGTGCCAGCTTAGATCTGGGGGTCAACACTGAAGCTTTCTTT.